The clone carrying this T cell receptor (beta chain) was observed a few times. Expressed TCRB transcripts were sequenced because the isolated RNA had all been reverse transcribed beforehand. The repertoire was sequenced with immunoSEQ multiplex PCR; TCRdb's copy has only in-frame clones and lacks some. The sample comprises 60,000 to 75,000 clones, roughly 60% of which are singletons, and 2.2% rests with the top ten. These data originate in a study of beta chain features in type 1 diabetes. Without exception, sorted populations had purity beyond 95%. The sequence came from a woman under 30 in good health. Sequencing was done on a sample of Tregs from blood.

DNA for the CDR3: TGTGCCAGCAGCCGAGAGGTGAACCAAGAGACCCAGTACTTC. Translation gives CASSREVNQETQYF. V usage is TRBV11-2 and J usage is TRBJ2-5; D is uncertain. Germline CDR1 is SGHAT and CDR2 is FQNNGV. V lost 5 bases, J lost 0 bases, and 10 bases lay in between. This CDR3 contains 14 residues. The full variable domain, its missing parts supplied by reference TRBV11-2 and TRBJ2-5, is EAGVAQSPRYKIIEKRQSVAFWCNPISGHATLYWYQQILGQGPKLLIQFQNNGVVDDSQLPKDRFSAERLKGVDSTLKIQPAKLEDSAVYLCASSREVNQETQYFGPGTRLLVL.